These 26 T cell receptor beta chains came from one sample sequenced in a study of T cell repertoires in cytomegalovirus infection. Their antigens remain unidentified. TCRdb re-derived calls from the reads in MiXCR, one entry per CDR3 protein. The sample contains some 590,000 distinct CDR3 sequences, 40% of which appear only once. This material consisted of cultured PBMCs, taken from culture after CMV antigen stimulation. Receptors originate from a human donor in good health (CMV status not recorded). Some clones in this sample may be carry-over from other donors' samples.

This clonotype was detected ten times or more. The gene calls are TRBV7-2 and TRBJ1-6; D is ambiguous. The CDR3 length is 15 residues. The germline V gene has CDR1 SGHTA and CDR2 FQGNSA. The germline V and J ends were trimmed by 7 bases and 0 bases, with 10 bases remaining between them. CDR3 loop: CASNIQSSYNSPLHF. The CDR3 bases are TGTGCCAGCAACATACAGAGCTCCTATAATTCACCCCTCCACTTT.

In this sample, this clonotype turned up a few times. As DNA, the CDR3 is TGTGCCAGCAGCCGGAGTGATAATGAAAAACTGTTTTTT. It is translated as CASSRSDNEKLFF. The chain couples TRBV7-2 to TRBJ1-4; D remains unclear. V was pared by 5 bases and J by 4 bases, with 8 bases between. The CDR3 loop spans 13 amino acids. CDR1 is SGHTA and CDR2 is FQGNSA in the germline V gene.

This chain connects TRBV11-2 to TRBJ2-2; D may be TRBD1 (6 bases). The germline V and J ends were trimmed by 5 bases and 6 bases, with 13 bases remaining between them. CDR1 is SGHAT, CDR2 FQNNGV, per germline. The CDR3 is 14 amino acids. CDR3 in amino acids: CASSPTTGPGELFF. The CDR3 bases are TGTGCCAGCAGCCCAACGACAGGCCCCGGGGAGCTGTTTTTT.

The chain joins TRBV7-2 to TRBJ2-3; D gene uncertain. V lost 2 bases to trimming and J lost 3 bases, with 9 bases between them. The CDR3 has 14 amino acids. Germline CDR1 is SGHTA and CDR2 is FQGNSA. This CDR3 is CASSLRQTTDTQYF. Written as DNA, the CDR3 is TGTGCCAGCAGCTTACGGCAGACGACAGATACGCAGTATTTT.

The chain recombines TRBV6-6 with TRBJ1-5; perhaps TRBD1 as D (6 bases). From germline, CDR1 is MNHNY and CDR2 SVGAGI (reference sequence). The CDR3 extends over 15 amino acids. V lost 6 bases and J 7 bases, leaving 19 bases between the germline ends. CDR3 sequence: CASRLNPGQSQPQHF. CDR3 DNA: TGTGCCAGCAGACTAAACCCAGGACAGTCACAGCCCCAGCATTTT.

Only a few counts were recorded for this clonotype. This chain's CDR3 is CASSLNRVAGYTF. CDR3 bases: TGTGCCAGCAGTTTGAACAGGGTTGCCGGCTACACCTTC. J is TRBJ1-2 and V is TRBV12-3 or TRBV12-4; D may be TRBD1 (6 bases). This CDR3 is 13 amino acids long. Trimming took off 3 bases at V and 8 bases at J, with 13 bases between the two ends.

The CDR3 DNA reads as TGTGCCAGCAGTCCTACAGGGGGCCCCAATCAGCCCCAGCATTTT. It specifies CASSPTGGPNQPQHF. The chain couples TRBV12-3 or TRBV12-4 to TRBJ1-5, with 9 bases that match TRBD1. V dropped 5 bases and J dropped 3; count of bases not matched to a gene: 5. The CDR3 totals 15 residues.

The chain recombines TRBV7-2 with TRBJ1-6, with D maybe TRBD1 (5 bases). V shed 5 bases and J shed 6 bases, with 17 bases lying between them. The germline gives CDR1 SGHTA, CDR2 FQGNSA. This CDR3 comprises 16 residues. CDR3 amino acids: CASSPRGAGSNSPLHF. DNA for the CDR3: TGTGCCAGCAGCCCACGAGGGGCAGGGTCTAATTCACCCCTCCACTTT.

J is TRBJ2-1 and V is TRBV6-1; D not certain. This CDR3 contains 11 residues. The V end was cut by 10 bases, the J end by 3 bases, with 7 bases between. Germline assignment: CDR1 MNHNS and CDR2 SASEGT. The CDR3 reads CATPNYNEQFF. CDR3 bases: TGTGCCACCCCTAACTACAATGAGCAGTTCTTC.

This rearrangement joins TRBV12-5 to TRBJ2-1; D gene uncertain. V lost 0 bases to trimming and J lost 0 bases, with 9 bases between them. The CDR3 is 16 amino acids. Germline-derived CDR1 and CDR2 are LGHNT and FRNRAP. The CDR3 here is CASGLVISGSYNEQFF. CDR3 nucleotides: TGTGCTAGTGGTTTGGTAATTTCCGGCTCCTACAATGAGCAGTTCTTC.

This clonotype was detected a few times. The J gene is TRBJ1-3, the V gene TRBV7-9, with unresolved D. Trimming stripped 2 bases from V and 0 bases from J, with 8 bases between. CDR1 is SEHNR, CDR2 FQNEAQ, per germline (reference sequence). The CDR3 extends over 15 amino acids. The CDR3 DNA is TGTGCCAGCAGCTTAACGGAGGCCTCTGGAAACACCATATATTTT. The encoded protein is CASSLTEASGNTIYF.

The chain is built from TRBV10-3 and TRBJ2-3, with 13 bases matching TRBD2. The CDR3 is 16 residues long. The germline V gene has CDR1 ENHRY and CDR2 SYGVKD. J was trimmed by 2 bases and V by 4 bases; bases with no gene match: 3. The CDR3 DNA is TGTGCCATCAGTGCGGGACTAGCGGGATTCACAGATACGCAGTATTTT. As protein: CAISAGLAGFTDTQYF.

The CDR3 nucleotides read TGTGCCAGCAGCTTATATTTTGACAGCCTATACAATGAGCAGTTCTTC. This sequence encodes CASSLYFDSLYNEQFF. This rearrangement joins TRBV7-2 to TRBJ2-1, with D perhaps matching TRBD1 (5 bases). Looked up from germline, CDR1 is SGHTA and CDR2 is FQGNSA. There are 16 residues in the CDR3. The V end was cut by 2 bases, the J end by 4 bases, with 15 bases between.

This clonotype was found a few times. The chain carries TRBV6-1 and TRBJ1-5, with 7 bases matching TRBD1. The CDR3 has 13 amino acids. Trimming took 10 bases from V and 5 from J; bases not matched to a gene: 8. The V gene's germline CDR1 is MNHNS and CDR2 SASEGT. Here the CDR3 reads CATRQGLDQPQHF. As DNA, the CDR3 is TGTGCCACCCGACAGGGATTGGATCAGCCCCAGCATTTT.

This clonotype was detected only a few times. The chain combines TRBV7-9 with TRBJ2-7, with D tentatively TRBD2 (5 bases). In germline, CDR1 is SEHNR, CDR2 FQNEAQ (reference sequence). This CDR3 region has 14 residues. V lost 0 bases and J 2 bases, leaving 8 bases between the germline ends. In DNA form, the CDR3 reads TGTGCCAGCAGCTTAGCTGCTAGCCCCTACGAGCAGTACTTC. It codes for CASSLAASPYEQYF.

This clonotype came up once. This chain links TRBV7-2 with TRBJ2-1; D possibly uses TRBD1 or TRBD2 (5 bases each). Trimming left V 5 bases short and J 9 bases short, with 11 bases between. Germline CDR1 is SGHTA and CDR2 is FQGNSA. This CDR3 has 12 amino acids. The CDR3: CASSTRAGEQFF. In DNA, the CDR3 is TGTGCCAGCAGCACCAGGGCGGGTGAGCAGTTCTTC.

This clonotype was recorded many times. The genes are TRBV6-1 and TRBJ1-2; D may be TRBD1 (6 bases). Trimming removed 5 bases from V and 3 bases from J, with 19 bases in between. The CDR3 is 16 amino acids. Germline CDR1 reads MNHNS; CDR2 reads SASEGT. This chain's CDR3 is CASSPNHPDSYYGYTF. The CDR3 region has the DNA TGTGCCAGCAGTCCCAATCATCCGGACAGCTACTATGGCTACACCTTC.

The V and J genes are TRBV7-9 and TRBJ1-1; D possibly corresponds to TRBD1 (6 bases). The V gene lost 0 bases and the J gene lost 0 bases, with 11 bases spanning the gap. Per germline, CDR1 SEHNR and CDR2 FQNEAQ (reference sequence). The CDR3 has 16 residues. CDR3 sequence reads: CASSLAVGQLNTEAFF. The CDR3 nucleotides are TGTGCCAGCAGCTTAGCGGTCGGACAGCTGAACACTGAAGCTTTCTTT.

The V gene is TRBV6-1, the J gene TRBJ2-5; D gene unclear. Per germline, CDR1 MNHNS and CDR2 SASEGT. The V end was cut by 4 bases, the J end by 3 bases, with 12 bases between. The CDR3 runs 14 residues. The CDR3 loop is CASSGTDLEETQYF. Here the CDR3 DNA reads TGTGCCAGCAGTGGAACTGACTTAGAAGAGACCCAGTACTTC.

The chain has TRBV20-1 and TRBJ1-4; D is ambiguous. The CDR3 sequence is 11 residues long. Looked up from germline, CDR1 is DFQATT and CDR2 is SNEGSKA (reference sequence). V lost 3 bases, J lost 8 bases, and 7 bases lay in between. CDR3: CSASHWEKLFF. The DNA of the CDR3 is TGCAGTGCTAGTCACTGGGAAAAACTGTTTTTT.

The CDR3 loop is CASSEGTGKETQYF. The CDR3 nucleotides are TGTGCCAGCAGTGAAGGGACAGGGAAAGAGACCCAGTACTTC. The chain couples TRBV6-1 to TRBJ2-5; 8 positions match TRBD1. The CDR3 is 14 residues long. Trimming cost V 1 base and J 3 bases; bases outside gene matches: 1. The germline V gene encodes CDR1 MNHNS and CDR2 SASEGT.

The chain carries TRBV5-4 and TRBJ2-5; D is uncertain. The V and J ends lost 0 bases and 4 bases respectively, with 7 bases between them. Germline values: CDR1 SGHNT, CDR2 YYREEE (reference sequence). This CDR3 comprises 13 residues. The CDR3 protein is CASSLDYGETQYF. The CDR3 coding sequence is TGTGCCAGCAGCTTGGACTACGGAGAGACCCAGTACTTC.

This chain connects TRBV7-6 to TRBJ2-1; D unclear. The CDR3 runs 16 residues. CDR1 and CDR2 from the germline V gene are SGHVS and FNYEAQ. Trimming left V 5 bases short and J 6 bases short, with 20 bases between. CDR3 residues: CASSRAWASTLNEQFF. In DNA form, the CDR3 reads TGTGCCAGCAGCCGCGCTTGGGCCTCCACCCTCAATGAGCAGTTCTTC.

The rearrangement uses TRBV2 and TRBJ2-5, with TRBD2 matching 8 bases. Trimming took 5 bases from V and 5 from J; bases not matched to a gene: 16. The germline CDR1 and CDR2 sequences are SNHLY and FYNNEI. CDR3 length: 17 residues. The DNA of the CDR3 is TGTGCCAGCAGTTACGCCCGGCGACTAGCGCCCGGGGAGACCCAGTACTTC. It encodes CASSYARRLAPGETQYF.

The chain combines TRBV20-1 with TRBJ1-3; possible D gene TRBD1, 5 bases. Germline V gives CDR1 DFQATT, CDR2 SNEGSKA (reference sequence). V lost 4 bases, J lost 3 bases, and 16 bases lay in between. This CDR3 spans 15 amino acids. Here the CDR3 DNA reads TGCAGTGCTACCAGGGACGTCGTGCGTGGAAACACCATATATTTT. Translating it yields CSATRDVVRGNTIYF.

In the case of this clonotype: A single base separates this from a much larger clone, so it may be a read error. V is TRBV7-8 and J is TRBJ2-2; TRBD2 might be the D (6 bases). Looked up from germline, CDR1 is SGHVS and CDR2 is FQNEAQ. The CDR3 is made up of 14 amino acids. The CDR3 sequence: CASSLGGGTVELFF. The CDR3 coding sequence is TGTGCCAGCAGCTTGGGAGGTGGGACCGTGGAGCTGTTTTTT.